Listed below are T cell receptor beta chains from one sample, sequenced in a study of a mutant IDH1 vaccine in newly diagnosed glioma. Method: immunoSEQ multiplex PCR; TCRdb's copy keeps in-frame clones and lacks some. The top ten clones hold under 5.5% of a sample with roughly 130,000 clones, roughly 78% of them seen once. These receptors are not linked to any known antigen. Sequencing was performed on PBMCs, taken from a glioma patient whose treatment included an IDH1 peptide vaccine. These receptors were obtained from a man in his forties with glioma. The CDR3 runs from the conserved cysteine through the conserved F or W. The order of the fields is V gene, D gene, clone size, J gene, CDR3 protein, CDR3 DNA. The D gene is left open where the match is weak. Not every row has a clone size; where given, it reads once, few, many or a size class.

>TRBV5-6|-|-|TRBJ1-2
CASSPPPGYGYTF
TGTGCCAGCAGCCCTCCCCCGGGATATGGCTACACCTTC
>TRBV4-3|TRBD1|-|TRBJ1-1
CASSLGQTDTEAFF
TGCGCCAGCAGCCTGGGACAGACGGACACTGAAGCTTTCTTT
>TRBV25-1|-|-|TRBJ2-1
CASSEPPGREQFF
TGTGCCAGCAGTGAACCCCCGGGTCGCGAGCAGTTCTTC
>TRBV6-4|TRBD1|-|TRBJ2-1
CASSDEPTGANEQFF
TGTGCCAGCAGTGATGAACCGACAGGGGCCAATGAGCAGTTCTTC
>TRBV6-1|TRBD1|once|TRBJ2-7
CASSVRDRVSYEQYF
TGTGCCAGCAGTGTCCGGGACAGGGTGTCCTACGAGCAGTACTTC
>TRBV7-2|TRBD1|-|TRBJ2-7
CASSSVGTGGAYEQYF
TGTGCCAGCAGCTCAGTAGGGACAGGAGGGGCCTACGAGCAGTACTTC
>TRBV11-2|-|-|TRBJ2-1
CASRNTWTPQFF
TGTGCCAGCAGAAATACATGGACTCCTCAGTTCTTC
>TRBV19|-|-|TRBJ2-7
CASSIDPRGYEQYF
TGTGCCAGTAGTATAGATCCCAGGGGCTACGAGCAGTACTTC
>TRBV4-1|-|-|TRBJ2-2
CASSPLVRTANPGELFF
TGCGCCAGCAGCCCCCTGGTCAGGACTGCAAACCCCGGGGAGCTGTTTTTT
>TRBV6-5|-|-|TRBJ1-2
CARTEDYGYTF
TGTGCCAGGACAGAGGACTATGGCTACACCTTC